This record concerns one T cell receptor (beta chain) sequence. The antigen is unknown. The record originates from a study of OX40 agonist ivuxolimab in advanced cancers. In the study overall: Clinicians treated patients with ivuxolimab, an agonistic anti-OX40 (CD134) antibody. Patients got intravenous ivuxolimab at 0.01 to 10 mg/kg every 2 weeks. Enrollees could have had prior anti-PD-1, anti-PD-L1 or anti-CTLA-4 therapy, which over 35% had received.

Some clones are missing from TCRdb's copy, which holds only in-frame ones; the method was immunoSEQ multiplex PCR. The sample has approximately 62,000 clones; 70% to 90% are singletons. Germline CDR1 is SGHTA and CDR2 is FQGNSA. The CDR3 extends over 14 amino acids. Trimming shortened V by 5 bases and J by 4 bases, and 11 bases separated the two germline ends. General study results and limits: Partial responders at 0.1-3.0 mg/kg had among the lowest clonal expansion.

The chain couples TRBV7-2 to TRBJ2-2, with a possible D match to TRBD2 (5 bases). The source material was CD4+ or CD8+ T cells sorted from blood, sampled in a trial of the OX40 agonist ivuxolimab. The receptor's source is an adult with an advanced solid tumor such as melanoma, head and neck, liver or kidney cancer. In DNA, the CDR3 is TGTGCCAGCAGCAGAGACGGGGTCACCGGGGAGCTGTTTTTT. Translated: CASSRDGVTGELFF. Combining the CDR3 with reference TRBV7-2 and TRBJ2-2 gives the whole variable domain GAGVSQSPSNKVTEKGKDVELRCDPISGHTALYWYRQSLGQGLEFLIYFQGNSAPDKSGLPSDRFSAERTGGSVSTLTIQRTQQEDSAVYLCASSRDGVTGELFFGEGSRLTVL.